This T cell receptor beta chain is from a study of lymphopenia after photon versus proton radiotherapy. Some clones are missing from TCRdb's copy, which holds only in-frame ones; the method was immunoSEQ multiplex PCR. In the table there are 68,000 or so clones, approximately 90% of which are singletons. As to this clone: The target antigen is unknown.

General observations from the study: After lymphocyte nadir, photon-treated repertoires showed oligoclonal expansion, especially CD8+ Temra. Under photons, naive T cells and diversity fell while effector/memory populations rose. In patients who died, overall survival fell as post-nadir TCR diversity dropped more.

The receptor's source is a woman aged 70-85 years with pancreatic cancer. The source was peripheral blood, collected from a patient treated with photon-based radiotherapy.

The CDR3, as DNA: TGTGCCAGTAGTGGGACACCGGGTTTACCCCAGCATTTT. Amino acid sequence: CASSGTPGLPQHF. The chain joins TRBV19 to TRBJ1-5, with D possibly being TRBD1 (6 bases). CDR3 length: 13 residues. V was pared by 5 bases and J by 10 bases, with 15 bases between. CDR1 and CDR2 from the germline V gene are LNHDA and SQIVND (reference sequence).